This T cell receptor beta chain was sequenced during a study of OX40 agonist ivuxolimab in advanced cancers. Generated by immunoSEQ multiplex PCR, the TCRdb table keeps only in-frame clones and is missing some. The sample lists roughly 58,000 clones, around nine tenths occurring once. V lost 5 bases and J 0 bases, leaving 7 bases between the germline ends. The CDR3 sequence is 13 residues long. CDR1 is MNHEY and CDR2 is SMNVEV in the germline V gene (reference sequence). The chain recombines TRBV27 with TRBJ1-1; D not resolved. This specimen consisted of CD4+ or CD8+ T cells sorted from blood, obtained in a trial of the OX40 agonist ivuxolimab. The receptor was derived from an adult with an advanced solid tumor such as melanoma, head and neck, liver or kidney cancer. The CDR3 sequence: CASSLAMNTEAFF. The CDR3 DNA reads as TGTGCCAGCAGTCTCGCCATGAACACTGAAGCTTTCTTT.